Sequencing of this T cell receptor beta chain was carried out in a study of T cell responses to AZD1222 COVID-19 vaccine. The length of the CDR3 is 16 residues. Germline assignment: CDR1 SGHNT and CDR2 YYREEE (reference sequence). V trimming: 4 bases; J trimming: 8 bases; junction bases outside the gene matches: 11. Concerning this clone: No antigen is known for it.

Study outcomes and limitations: Researchers took repertoire samples only after the peak T cell response had come.

This table comes from immunoSEQ multiplex PCR, and its TCRdb copy is limited to in-frame clones, with some not included. Here the sample spans around 260,000 clones, 85% to 95% being singletons. This receptor was taken from an adult in good health. V gene TRBV5-4 combines with J gene TRBJ2-1; 11 bases fit TRBD2. The sample in question was peripheral blood, obtained on day 0 of AZD1222 vaccination. The CDR3 nucleotides are TGTGCCAGCAGCCCCCGGGTAGCGGGGGGGATGCATGAGCAGTTCTTC. Translation: CASSPRVAGGMHEQFF.